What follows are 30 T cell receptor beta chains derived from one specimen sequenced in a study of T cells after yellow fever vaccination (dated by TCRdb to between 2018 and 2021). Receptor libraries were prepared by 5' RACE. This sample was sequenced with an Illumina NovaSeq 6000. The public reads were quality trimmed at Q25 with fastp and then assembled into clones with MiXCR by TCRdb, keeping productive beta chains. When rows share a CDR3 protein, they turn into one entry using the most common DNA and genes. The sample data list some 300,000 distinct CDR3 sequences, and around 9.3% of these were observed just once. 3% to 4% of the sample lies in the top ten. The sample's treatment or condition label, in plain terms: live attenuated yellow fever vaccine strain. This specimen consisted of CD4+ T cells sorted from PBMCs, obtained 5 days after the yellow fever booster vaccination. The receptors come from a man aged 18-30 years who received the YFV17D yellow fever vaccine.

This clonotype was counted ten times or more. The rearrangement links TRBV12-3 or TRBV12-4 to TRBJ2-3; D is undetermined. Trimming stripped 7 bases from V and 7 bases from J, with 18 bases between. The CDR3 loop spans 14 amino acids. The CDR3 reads CASTPGFNSYTQYF. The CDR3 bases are TGTGCCAGCACCCCCGGGTTCAACTCTTATACGCAGTATTTT.

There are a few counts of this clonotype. CDR3 region: CASSWDRGGNTIYF. The CDR3 region has the DNA TGTGCCAGCAGCTGGGACAGGGGTGGAAACACCATATATTTT. The rearrangement uses TRBV7-2 and TRBJ1-3; 10 positions match TRBD1. This CDR3 has 14 amino acids. V shed 4 bases, J shed 3 bases, and the junction held 0 bases outside the gene matches. Looked up from germline, CDR1 is SGHTA and CDR2 is FQGNSA.

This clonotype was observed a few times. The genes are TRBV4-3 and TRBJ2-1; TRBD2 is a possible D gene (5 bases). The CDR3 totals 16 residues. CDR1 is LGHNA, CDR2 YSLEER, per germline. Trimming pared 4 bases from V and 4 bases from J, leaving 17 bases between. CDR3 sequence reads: CASSRAGGGPYNEQFF. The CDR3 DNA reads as TGCGCCAGCAGCCGTGCGGGTGGCGGCCCTTACAATGAGCAGTTCTTC.

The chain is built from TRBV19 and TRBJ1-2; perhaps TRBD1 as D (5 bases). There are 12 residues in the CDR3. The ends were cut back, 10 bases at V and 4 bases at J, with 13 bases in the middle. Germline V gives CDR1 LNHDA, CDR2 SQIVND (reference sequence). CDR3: CAIRGAAYGYTF. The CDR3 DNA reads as TGTGCCATCAGAGGGGCGGCCTATGGCTACACCTTC.

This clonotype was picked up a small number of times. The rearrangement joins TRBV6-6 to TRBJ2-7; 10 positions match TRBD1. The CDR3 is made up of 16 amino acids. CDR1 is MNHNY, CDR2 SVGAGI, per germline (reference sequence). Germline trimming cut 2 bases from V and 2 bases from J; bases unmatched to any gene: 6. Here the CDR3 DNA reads TGTGCCAGCAGTTACAGACAGGGGGCCTCGACCTACGAGCAGTACGTC. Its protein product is CASSYRQGASTYEQYV.

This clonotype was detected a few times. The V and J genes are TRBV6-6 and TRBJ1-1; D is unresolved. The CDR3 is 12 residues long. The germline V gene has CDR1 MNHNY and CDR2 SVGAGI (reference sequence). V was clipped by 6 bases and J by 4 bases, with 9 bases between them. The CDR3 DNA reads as TGTGCCAGCAGCTCCAGTAGCACTGAAGCTTTCTTT. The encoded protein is CASSSSSTEAFF.

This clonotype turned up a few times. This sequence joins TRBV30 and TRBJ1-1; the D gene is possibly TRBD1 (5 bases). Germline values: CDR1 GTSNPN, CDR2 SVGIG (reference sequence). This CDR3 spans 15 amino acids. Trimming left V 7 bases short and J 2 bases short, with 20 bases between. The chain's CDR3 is CALAPRGAPNTEAFF. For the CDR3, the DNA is TGTGCCTTGGCCCCACGAGGGGCTCCCAACACTGAAGCTTTCTTT.

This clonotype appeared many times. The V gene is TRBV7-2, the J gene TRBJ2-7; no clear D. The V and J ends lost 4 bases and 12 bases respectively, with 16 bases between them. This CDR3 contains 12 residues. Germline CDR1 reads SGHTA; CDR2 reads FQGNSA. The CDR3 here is CASSSGSRRLYF. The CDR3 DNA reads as TGTGCCAGCAGCTCCGGGTCACGGCGGCTGTACTTC.

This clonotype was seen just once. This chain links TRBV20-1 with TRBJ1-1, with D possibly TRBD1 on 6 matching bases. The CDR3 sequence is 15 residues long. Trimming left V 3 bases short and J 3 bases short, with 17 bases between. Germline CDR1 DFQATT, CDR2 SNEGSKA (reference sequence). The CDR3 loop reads CSASEMTGRDTEAFF. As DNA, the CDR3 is TGCAGTGCTAGCGAAATGACAGGACGGGACACTGAAGCTTTCTTT.

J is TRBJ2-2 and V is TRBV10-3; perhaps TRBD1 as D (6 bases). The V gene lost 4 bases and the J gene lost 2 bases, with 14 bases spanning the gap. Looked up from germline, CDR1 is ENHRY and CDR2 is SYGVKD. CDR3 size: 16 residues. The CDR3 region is CAISARTDVNTGELFF. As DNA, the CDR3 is TGTGCCATCAGTGCGAGGACAGACGTTAACACCGGGGAGCTGTTTTTT.

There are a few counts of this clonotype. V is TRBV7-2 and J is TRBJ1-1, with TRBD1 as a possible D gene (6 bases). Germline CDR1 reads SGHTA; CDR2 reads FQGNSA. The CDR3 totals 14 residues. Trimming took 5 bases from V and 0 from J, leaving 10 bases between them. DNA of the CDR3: TGTGCCAGCAGCGTACAGGGAGTGAACACTGAAGCTTTCTTT. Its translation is CASSVQGVNTEAFF.

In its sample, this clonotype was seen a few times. DNA of the CDR3: TGTGCCAGCAGATGGTTCAGGGGGCGCAGGGTTCTCTCTGGCTACACCTTC. Protein: CASRWFRGRRVLSGYTF. The gene calls are TRBV7-9 and TRBJ1-2; 8 bases are a match to TRBD1. The length of the CDR3 is 17 residues. J gave up 7 bases and V 6 bases, and 19 bases lay outside the gene matches. CDR1 and CDR2 (germline): SEHNR, FQNEAQ (reference sequence).

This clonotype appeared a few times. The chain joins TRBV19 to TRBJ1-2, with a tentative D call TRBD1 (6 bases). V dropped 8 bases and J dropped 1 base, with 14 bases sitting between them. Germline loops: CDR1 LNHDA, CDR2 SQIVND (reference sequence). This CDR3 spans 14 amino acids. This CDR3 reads CASEGVRGNYGYTF. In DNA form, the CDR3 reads TGTGCCAGTGAGGGGGTCCGGGGTAACTATGGCTACACCTTC.

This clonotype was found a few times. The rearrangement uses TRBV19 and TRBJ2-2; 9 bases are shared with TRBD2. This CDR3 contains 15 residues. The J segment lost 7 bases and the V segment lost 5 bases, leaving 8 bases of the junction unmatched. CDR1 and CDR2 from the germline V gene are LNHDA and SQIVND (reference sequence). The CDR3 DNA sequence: TGTGCCAGTAGTCCCGAGCGGGGGGATCTCGGGGAGCTGTTTTTT. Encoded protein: CASSPERGDLGELFF.

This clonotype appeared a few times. The CDR3 sequence: CASSFRDSSEAFF. The CDR3 coding sequence is TGTGCCAGCAGCTTCCGGGACAGCTCTGAAGCTTTCTTT. This rearrangement joins TRBV7-9 to TRBJ1-1, with 7 bases that match TRBD1. With 3 bases clipped from V and 6 bases from J, the junction kept 4 bases outside the gene matches. The CDR3 covers 13 residues. The V gene's germline CDR1 is SEHNR and CDR2 FQNEAQ (reference sequence).

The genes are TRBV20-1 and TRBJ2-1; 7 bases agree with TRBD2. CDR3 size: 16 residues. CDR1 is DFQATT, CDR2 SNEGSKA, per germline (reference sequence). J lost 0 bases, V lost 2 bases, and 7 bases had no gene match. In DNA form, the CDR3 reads TGCAGTGCTAGACCGGGACTAACCTTCTCCTACAATGAGCAGTTCTTC. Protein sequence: CSARPGLTFSYNEQFF.

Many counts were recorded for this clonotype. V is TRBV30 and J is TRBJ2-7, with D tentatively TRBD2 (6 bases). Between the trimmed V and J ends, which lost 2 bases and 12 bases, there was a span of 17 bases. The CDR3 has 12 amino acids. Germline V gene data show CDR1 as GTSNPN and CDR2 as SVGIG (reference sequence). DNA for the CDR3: TGTGCCTGGAGTTTTGGAACGGAGGGGATGTACTTC. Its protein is CAWSFGTEGMYF.

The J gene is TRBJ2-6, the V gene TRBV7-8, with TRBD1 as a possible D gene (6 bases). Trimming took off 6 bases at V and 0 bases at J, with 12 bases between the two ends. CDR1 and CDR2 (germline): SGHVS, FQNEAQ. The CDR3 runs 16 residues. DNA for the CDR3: TGTGCCAGCAGGAGGACAGCTTTCTCTGGGGCCAACGTCCTGACTTTC. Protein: CASRRTAFSGANVLTF.

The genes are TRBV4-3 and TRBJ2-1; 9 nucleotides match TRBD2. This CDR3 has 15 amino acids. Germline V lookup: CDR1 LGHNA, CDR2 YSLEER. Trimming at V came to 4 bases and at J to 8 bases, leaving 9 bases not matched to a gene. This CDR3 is CASSLEPGLAYEQFF. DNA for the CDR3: TGCGCCAGCAGCCTAGAACCGGGACTAGCCTATGAGCAGTTCTTC.

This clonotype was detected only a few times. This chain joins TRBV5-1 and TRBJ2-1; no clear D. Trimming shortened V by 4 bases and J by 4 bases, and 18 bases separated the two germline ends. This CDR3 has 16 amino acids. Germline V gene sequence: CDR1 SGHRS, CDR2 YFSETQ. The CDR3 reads CASSPSTLGVYNEQFF. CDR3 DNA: TGCGCCAGCAGCCCTTCGACACTCGGCGTTTACAATGAGCAGTTCTTC.

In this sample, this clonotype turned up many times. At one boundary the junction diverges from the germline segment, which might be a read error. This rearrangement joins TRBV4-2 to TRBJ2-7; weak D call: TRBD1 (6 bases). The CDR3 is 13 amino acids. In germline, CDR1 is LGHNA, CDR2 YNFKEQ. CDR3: CASSLERGSGVSF. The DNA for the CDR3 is TGTGCCAGCAGCTTAGAGAGAGGATCAGGGGTTTCTTTC.

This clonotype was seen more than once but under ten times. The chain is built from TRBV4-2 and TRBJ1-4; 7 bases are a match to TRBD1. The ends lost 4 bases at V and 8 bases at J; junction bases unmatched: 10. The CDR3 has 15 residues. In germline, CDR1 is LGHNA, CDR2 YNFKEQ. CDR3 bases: TGTGCCAGCAGCCCAAAACAGGGGTCAGGGGAAAAACTGTTTTTT. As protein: CASSPKQGSGEKLFF.

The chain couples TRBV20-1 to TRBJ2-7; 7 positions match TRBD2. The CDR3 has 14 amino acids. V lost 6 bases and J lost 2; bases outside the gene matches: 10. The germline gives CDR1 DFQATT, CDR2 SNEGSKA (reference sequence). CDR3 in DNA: TGCAGTGCGGTGGACTCGGGGGGAGCCTACGAGCAGTACTTC. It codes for CSAVDSGGAYEQYF.

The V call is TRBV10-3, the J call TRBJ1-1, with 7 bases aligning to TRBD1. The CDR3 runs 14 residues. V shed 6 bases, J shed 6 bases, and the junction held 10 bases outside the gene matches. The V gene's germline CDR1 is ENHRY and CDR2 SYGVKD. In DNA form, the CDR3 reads TGTGCCATCAGCAGACCGGAGGGGGCCGCTGAAGCTTTCTTT. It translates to CAISRPEGAAEAFF.

CDR3 sequence (DNA): TGCGCCAGCAGCCAGACAGGAATAGCCAAAAACATTCAGTACTTC. As protein: CASSQTGIAKNIQYF. The chain carries TRBV5-1 and TRBJ2-4, with D possibly TRBD1 on 6 matching bases. V dropped 4 bases and J dropped 0 bases, with 11 bases sitting between them. This CDR3 is 15 amino acids long. The germline V gene has CDR1 SGHRS and CDR2 YFSETQ.

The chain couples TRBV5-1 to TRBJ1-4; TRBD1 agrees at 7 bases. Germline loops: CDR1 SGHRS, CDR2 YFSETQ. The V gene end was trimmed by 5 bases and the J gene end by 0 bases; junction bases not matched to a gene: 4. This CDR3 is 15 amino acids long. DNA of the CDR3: TGCGCCAGCAGGGGACAGCTTGCAACTAATGAAAAACTGTTTTTT. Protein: CASRGQLATNEKLFF.

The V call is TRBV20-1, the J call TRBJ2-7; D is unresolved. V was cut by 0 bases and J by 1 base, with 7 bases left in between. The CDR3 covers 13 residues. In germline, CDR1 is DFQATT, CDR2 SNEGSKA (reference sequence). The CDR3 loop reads CSARDETSYEQYV. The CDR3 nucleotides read TGCAGTGCTAGAGACGAGACTTCCTACGAGCAGTACGTC.

The CDR3 nucleotides are TGTGCCAGCAGCTTCCGGACTAGCGGATCAGATACGCAGTATTTT. Protein: CASSFRTSGSDTQYF. The chain joins TRBV7-2 to TRBJ2-3; TRBD2 matches at 10 bases. The CDR3 consists of 15 residues. Per the germline V gene, CDR1 is SGHTA and CDR2 is FQGNSA. With V trimmed by 3 bases and J by 4 bases, 4 bases remained unmatched.

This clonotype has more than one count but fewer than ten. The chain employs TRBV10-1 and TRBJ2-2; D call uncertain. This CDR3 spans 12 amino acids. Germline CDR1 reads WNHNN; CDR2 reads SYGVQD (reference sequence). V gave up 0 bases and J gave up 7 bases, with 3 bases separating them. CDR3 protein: CASSESNGELFF. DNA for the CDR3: TGCGCCAGCAGTGAGTCAAACGGGGAGCTGTTTTTT.

CDR3 DNA sequence: TGTGCCAGCAGCCAGGTGGGGGGGTACACTGAAGCTTTCTTT. This translates into CASSQVGGYTEAFF. The chain carries TRBV7-2 and TRBJ1-1; a weak D match, TRBD1 (5 bases). V was shortened by 5 bases and J by 3 bases, with 13 bases between the two germline ends. Per germline, CDR1 SGHTA and CDR2 FQGNSA. CDR3 length: 14 amino acids.